These 23 T cell receptor beta chains were sequenced from one sample in a study of regulatory T cells in long-lasting Graves disease. The time point: newly diagnosed GD, antithyroid drugs for less than 3 months. PBMC-derived RNA was used for the TCR library. Sequencing libraries for TCR beta were prepared with iRepertoire HTBI primers and Arm-PCR of CDR3 regions. TCRdb processed the multiplex PCR reads anew with MiXCR; each CDR3 protein has one entry. Of 560,000 or so distinct CDR3 sequences listed, approximately 16% are singletons. These data were likewise used in another study, on T cells in Graves' hyperthyroidism and ophthalmopathy.

This sample comprised peripheral blood mononuclear cells (PBMCs), obtained at new diagnosis, from a patient treated with antithyroid drugs. These receptors were taken from a young man with Graves disease.

This chain connects TRBV5-1 to TRBJ2-1; D remains unclear. The closer fit of TRBJ2-5 to the DNA end suggests the J call may be wrong. The germline gives CDR1 SGHRS, CDR2 YFSETQ. This CDR3 is 14 amino acids long. DNA of the CDR3: TGCGCCAGCAGCTTGGTTACGGACCGAGAGACCCAGTACTTC. Amino acid sequence: CASSLVTDRETQYF.

This clonotype occurred a few times. V is TRBV29-1 and J is TRBJ2-7, with D unclear. The CDR3 totals 14 residues. V gave up 4 bases and J gave up 4 bases, with 17 bases separating them. Looked up from germline, CDR1 is SQVTM and CDR2 is ANQGSEA. In DNA form, the CDR3 reads TGCAGCGTTGTGCCGGTTGGCAGGTCTTACGAGCAGTACTTC. Translation gives CSVVPVGRSYEQYF.

The genes are TRBV10-1 and TRBJ2-7; TRBD2 might be the D (6 bases). Trimming took 10 bases from V and 0 from J, leaving 19 bases between them. The CDR3 runs to 15 residues. Looked up from germline, CDR1 is WNHNN and CDR2 is SYGVQD (reference sequence). As DNA, the CDR3 is TGCGCCACCTACACCAGGGACTGTAGCTCCTACGAGCAGTACTTC. It translates to CATYTRDCSSYEQYF.

There are a few counts of this clonotype. The chain carries TRBV29-1 and TRBJ1-1; D not certain. V lost 5 bases and J lost 5, with 6 bases in between. CDR1 is SQVTM, CDR2 ANQGSEA, per germline. This CDR3 has 10 amino acids. The CDR3 protein is CSVKGTEAFF. In DNA form, the CDR3 reads TGCAGCGTTAAGGGAACTGAAGCTTTCTTT. The whole variable domain, filled in from reference TRBV29-1 and TRBJ1-1, reads SAVISQKPSRDICQRGTSLTIQCQVDSQVTMMFWYRQQPGQSLTLIATANQGSEATYESGFVIDKFPISRPNLTFSTLTVSNMSPEDSSIYLCSVKGTEAFFGQGTRLTVV.

This clonotype came up many times. The CDR3 loop is CASSLAPPYGETQYF. CDR3 in DNA: TGTGCCAGCAGCTTAGCACCCCCCTACGGAGAGACCCAGTACTTC. V and J are TRBV11-2 and TRBJ2-5; D gene uncertain. V lost 1 base and J lost 4, with 13 bases in between. There are 15 residues in the CDR3. Germline V lookup: CDR1 SGHAT, CDR2 FQNNGV.

The chain joins TRBV20-1 to TRBJ1-1, with D possibly TRBD1 on 6 matching bases. With 0 bases removed from V and 4 bases from J, the gap between germline ends came to 12 bases. The CDR3 extends over 14 amino acids. Germline V gene lookup returns CDR1 DFQATT and CDR2 SNEGSKA (reference sequence). In DNA form, the CDR3 reads TGCAGTGCTAGAGATCAGGGGAGGGCCACTGAAGCTTTCTTT. Its protein product is CSARDQGRATEAFF.

This clonotype was detected many times. J is TRBJ2-2 and V is TRBV7-3; 11 bases are shared with TRBD2. The germline CDR1 and CDR2 sequences are SGHTA and FQGTGA. The CDR3 spans 21 residues. Losses at the gene ends were 4 bases for V and 0 bases for J; bases not matched to a gene: 16. This chain's CDR3 is CASSSPPGTSGITANTGELFF. CDR3 nucleotide sequence: TGTGCCAGCAGCTCTCCCCCCGGGACTAGCGGCATAACCGCGAACACCGGGGAGCTGTTTTTT. Together with reference TRBV7-3 and TRBJ2-2, the CDR3 gives the full variable domain: GAGVSQTPSNKVTEKGKYVELRCDPISGHTALYWYRQSLGQGPEFLIYFQGTGAADDSGLPNDRFFAVRPEGSVSTLKIQRTERGDSAVYLCASSSPPGTSGITANTGELFFGEGSRLTVL.

There are many counts of this clonotype. This rearrangement joins TRBV28 to TRBJ1-2; 7 bases agree with TRBD1. The CDR3 contains 13 residues. J gave up 4 bases and V 6 bases, and 5 bases lay outside the gene matches. Germline V gene lookup returns CDR1 MDHEN and CDR2 SYDVKM. CDR3 in amino acids: CASRRQGGYGYTF. The DNA for the CDR3 is TGTGCCAGCAGGAGACAGGGAGGCTATGGCTACACCTTC.

This clonotype showed up just a few times. The chain carries TRBV28 and TRBJ2-1; 10 bases are shared with TRBD2. Germline V lookup: CDR1 MDHEN, CDR2 SYDVKM. The CDR3 runs to 15 residues. The junction had 8 bases not matched to a gene; V was cut back by 4 bases and J by 8 bases. The CDR3 here is CASSYAGLARDEQFF. In nucleotides, the CDR3 is TGTGCCAGCAGTTACGCGGGACTAGCGAGGGATGAGCAGTTCTTC.

Regarding this clonotype: No conserved phenylalanine or tryptophan ends this CDR3, so it is likely a read error. The rearrangement links TRBV19 to TRBJ1-1; D not resolved. Germline lookup yields CDR1 LNHDA and CDR2 SQIVND (reference sequence). V lost 4 bases to trimming and J lost 1 base, with 10 bases between them. The CDR3 is made up of 14 amino acids. CDR3: CASSTYLSNTEAFL. The CDR3 DNA reads as TGTGCCAGTAGTACCTACCTCTCGAACACTGAAGCTTTCCTT.

Ten or more counts support this clonotype. The chain combines TRBV12-3 or TRBV12-4 with TRBJ2-7, with D perhaps matching TRBD1 (6 bases). Between the trimmed V and J ends, which lost 2 bases and 7 bases, there was a span of 15 bases. The CDR3 runs 14 residues. The CDR3 sequence: CASSLTRGLWEQYF. In nucleotides, the CDR3 is TGTGCCAGCAGTTTAACCAGGGGCTTGTGGGAGCAGTACTTC.

The J gene is TRBJ2-4, the V gene TRBV7-9; a weak D match, TRBD1 (7 bases). Per the germline V gene, CDR1 is SEHNR and CDR2 is FQNEAQ (reference sequence). The V end was cut by 5 bases, the J end by 4 bases, with 21 bases between. The CDR3 runs to 17 residues. The CDR3 bases are TGTGCCAGCAGCCCAACCGATGACAGGGAGGAAAAAAACATTCAGTACTTC. It yields the protein CASSPTDDREEKNIQYF.

Regarding this clonotype: Possible read error: a much larger clone is one base away. CDR3 coding DNA: TGCAGCGTTGAATTGGAGACTAGCGGGAGAACAGCGGATACGCGGTATTTT. This translates into CSVELETSGRTADTRYF. The rearrangement joins TRBV29-1 to TRBJ2-3; 12 positions match TRBD2. The CDR3 is made up of 17 amino acids. Per germline, CDR1 SQVTM and CDR2 ANQGSEA.

The chain carries TRBV19 and TRBJ1-5, with unresolved D. Trimming left V 7 bases short and J 9 bases short, with 13 bases between. Per the germline V gene, CDR1 is LNHDA and CDR2 is SQIVND (reference sequence). The CDR3 sequence is 12 residues long. CDR3 loop: CASTPQVGPQHF. In DNA form, the CDR3 reads TGTGCCAGTACCCCCCAGGTGGGGCCCCAGCATTTT.

This clonotype showed up just a few times. The rearrangement links TRBV7-9 to TRBJ2-5; no clear D gene. Germline CDR1 SEHNR, CDR2 FQNEAQ (reference sequence). V shed 4 bases and J shed 1 base, with 13 bases lying between them. This CDR3 has 15 amino acids. CDR3 DNA sequence: TGTGCCAGCAGCTCCCCCGCGGTGGGCCAAGAGACCCAGTACTTC. It is translated as CASSSPAVGQETQYF.

Ten or more counts support this clonotype. The rearrangement links TRBV27 to TRBJ2-7; D might be TRBD1 (6 bases). Deletions cut 6 bases from V and 7 bases from J, with 19 bases between. The CDR3 runs to 14 residues. Germline loops: CDR1 MNHEY, CDR2 SMNVEV (reference sequence). The CDR3 is CASSLTGNLHEQYF. The CDR3 bases are TGTGCCAGCAGCCTCACAGGGAATCTGCATGAGCAGTACTTC.

This clonotype has more than one count but fewer than ten. This chain's CDR3 is CASSPRGGGTENIQYF. CDR3 sequence (DNA): TGCGCCAGCAGCCCACGGGGTGGAGGGACGGAAAACATTCAGTACTTC. V gene TRBV5-1 combines with J gene TRBJ2-4; TRBD2 is a possible D gene (6 bases). Germline V gene data show CDR1 as SGHRS and CDR2 as YFSETQ. V lost 4 bases and J 5 bases, leaving 19 bases between the germline ends. The CDR3 has 16 residues.

In its sample, this clonotype was seen many times. Relative to the germline gene, one junction end is altered; a read error may explain this. This sequence joins TRBV2 and TRBJ1-6, with D unresolved. Germline V gives CDR1 SNHLY, CDR2 FYNNEI. This CDR3 contains 13 residues. In DNA, the CDR3 is TGTGCCACCAGTGGGCGGACGAGGTTTCCCCTCCACTTT. It codes for CATSGRTRFPLHF. Using reference TRBV2 and TRBJ1-6 for the parts outside the CDR3, the full variable domain is EPEVTQTPSHQVTQMGQEVILRCVPISNHLYFYWYRQILGQKVEFLVSFYNNEISEKSEIFDDQFSVERPDGSNFTLKIRSTKLEDSAMYFCATSGRTRFPLHFGNGTRLTVT.

This clonotype has just a few counts. The rearrangement uses TRBV15 and TRBJ1-5, with D possibly TRBD1 on 6 matching bases. V dropped 2 bases and J dropped 3 bases, with 11 bases sitting between them. This CDR3 comprises 15 residues. Germline V gives CDR1 LNHNV, CDR2 YYDKDF (reference sequence). The CDR3 coding sequence is TGTGCCACCAGCAGACAAGGGACATACAATCAGCCCCAGCATTTT. This sequence encodes CATSRQGTYNQPQHF.

This clonotype was seen only a few times. V gene TRBV9 combines with J gene TRBJ2-5; 10 bases map to TRBD2. V trimming: 0 bases; J trimming: 4 bases; junction bases outside the gene matches: 3. Germline V CDR1 and CDR2: SGDLS, YYNGEE. The CDR3 runs to 15 residues. The CDR3 DNA reads as TGTGCCAGCAGCGTAGCTCCTAGCGGGAGAGAGACCCAGTACTTC. Translation gives CASSVAPSGRETQYF.

Ten or more counts support this clonotype. The chain carries TRBV28 and TRBJ2-2; D unresolved. CDR1 is MDHEN and CDR2 is SYDVKM in the germline V gene. The CDR3 covers 12 residues. V lost 7 bases to trimming and J lost 2 bases, with 5 bases between them. CDR3 nucleotide sequence: TGTGCCAGCAACACCAACACCGGGGAGCTGTTTTTT. This sequence encodes CASNTNTGELFF.

This clonotype was counted ten times or more. The V call is TRBV27, the J call TRBJ1-2; TRBD1 might be the D (6 bases). Trimming left V 6 bases short and J 2 bases short, with 7 bases between. CDR3 length: 12 residues. Per germline, CDR1 MNHEY and CDR2 SMNVEV (reference sequence). This CDR3 is CASRQGNYGYTF. The CDR3 bases are TGTGCCAGCAGACAGGGAAACTATGGCTACACCTTC.

This clonotype came up many times. One junction end does not reproduce the germline sequence, and a read error may be involved. This chain joins TRBV5-1 and TRBJ2-1, with 11 nucleotides matching TRBD1. Germline assignment: CDR1 SGHRS and CDR2 YFSETQ. The CDR3 consists of 14 residues. The CDR3 nucleotides read TGTGCCAGCAGCTTGGGGACAGGGGGCAATGAGCAGTTCTTC. Its protein product is CASSLGTGGNEQFF.